Here is one TCR beta chain with its context. Its antigen is unidentified. The data derive from a study of T cells after yellow fever vaccination. Study-wide findings and caveats: At 95% to 97% for CD4 and over 80% for CD8, most primary-vaccination clones showed up again after the booster. The secondary response was weaker, and its peak arrived faster, on day 5 versus 15. Among all clonotypes, a small share was observed in both CD4 and CD8 compartments. Contaminating bulk clonotypes could be abundant in FACS-sorted repertoires.

CDR1 and CDR2 from the germline V gene are LGHNA and YSLEER. The CDR3 runs 14 residues. V was clipped by 1 base and J by 5 bases, with 11 bases between them. Each CDR3 protein is one row after TCRdb ran MiXCR on the 5' RACE reads. Here the sample spans some 260,000 distinct CDR3 sequences, roughly 4.8% being singletons. The TCR comes from a man between 18 and 35 years old who received the YFV17D yellow fever vaccine. V and J are TRBV4-3 and TRBJ1-1; no definite D call. This sample comprised CD4+ T cells sorted from PBMCs, obtained on the day of the yellow fever booster vaccination. CDR3 DNA: TGCGCCAGCAGCCAAGGCGGCCCGAGGACTGAAGCTTTCTTT. Protein: CASSQGGPRTEAFF.